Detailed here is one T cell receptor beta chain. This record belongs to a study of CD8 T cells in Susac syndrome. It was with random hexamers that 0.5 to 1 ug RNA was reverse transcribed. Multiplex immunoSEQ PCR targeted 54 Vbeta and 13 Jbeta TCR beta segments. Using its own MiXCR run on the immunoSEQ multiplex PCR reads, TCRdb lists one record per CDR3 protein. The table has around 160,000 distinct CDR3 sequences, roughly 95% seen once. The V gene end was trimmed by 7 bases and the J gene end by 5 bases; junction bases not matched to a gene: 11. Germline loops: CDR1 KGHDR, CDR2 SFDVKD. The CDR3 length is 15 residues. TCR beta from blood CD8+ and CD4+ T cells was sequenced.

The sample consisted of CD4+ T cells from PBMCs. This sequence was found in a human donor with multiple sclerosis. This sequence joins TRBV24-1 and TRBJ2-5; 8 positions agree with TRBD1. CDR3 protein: CATRAGTGYPETQYF. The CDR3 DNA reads TGTGCCACCAGGGCCGGGACAGGTTACCCTGAGACCCAGTACTTC.